The clone carrying this T cell receptor (beta chain) has only a few counts. Its antigen remains unknown. These data are taken from a study of cytomegalovirus exposure and HLA in healthy donors. As for the study in general: Genetic ancestry analysis placed around four fifths of the 300 to 400 donors that were genotyped in the Caucasian-associated cluster. Findings and caveats of the study: Among TCR beta chains of equal frequency, HLA-associated ones were more clonally expanded in a later analysis.

The germline V gene encodes CDR1 SGHRS and CDR2 YFSETQ. J gave up 5 bases and V 3 bases, and 1 base lay outside the gene matches. This CDR3 is built from 12 residues. Amplification used 60 Vbeta primers and 13 Jbeta primers. How the authors handled the data: The authors later counted 70 million to 80 million unique TCR beta chains, some 10 million of them shared. Clones were sequenced by immunoSEQ multiplex PCR, and TCRdb holds only the in-frame ones, with some missing. V and J calls and clone size are copied from that table; D and trimming were computed from the DNA. There are about 150,000 clones in the sample; 77% occur only once, and approximately 1.5% lies in the top ten.

The chain couples TRBV5-1 to TRBJ1-1; 7 positions agree with TRBD1. The sequenced sample was PBMCs. The sequence derives from a woman aged 40 to 55 in good health and CMV-seronegative. CDR3 nucleotide sequence: TGCGCCAGCAGCTGGGACAGAACTGAAGCTTTCTTT. This encodes CASSWDRTEAFF.